This T cell receptor beta chain was captured in a study of CD8+ T cells in alopecia areata. The CDR3 has 11 residues. Looked up from germline, CDR1 is GTSNPN and CDR2 is SVGIG (reference sequence). V was clipped by 8 bases and J by 0 bases, with 7 bases between them. RNA extraction and reverse transcription yielded cDNA as sequencing template. Some clones are missing from TCRdb's copy, which holds only in-frame ones; the method was immunoSEQ multiplex PCR. The top ten clones hold roughly a sixth of a sample with approximately 59,000 clones, approximately 45% of them seen once. The chain employs TRBV30 and TRBJ1-2; possible D gene TRBD1, 5 bases. The sequence derives from a human donor with alopecia areata. The sample consisted of CD8+ T cells sorted from blood, taken at week 0. The CDR3 reads CALGANYGYTF. The CDR3 region has the DNA TGTGCCCTAGGGGCTAACTATGGCTACACCTTC.